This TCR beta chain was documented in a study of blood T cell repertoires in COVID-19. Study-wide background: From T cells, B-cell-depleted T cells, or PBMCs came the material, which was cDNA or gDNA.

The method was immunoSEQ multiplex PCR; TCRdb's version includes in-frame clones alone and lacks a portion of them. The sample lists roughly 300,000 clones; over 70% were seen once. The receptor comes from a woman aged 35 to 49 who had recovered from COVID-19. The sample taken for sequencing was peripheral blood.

This CDR3 is CASSAMSGVGYTF. CDR3 nucleotides: TGCGCCAGCAGTGCTATGTCAGGGGTTGGCTACACCTTC. The chain carries TRBV10-2 and TRBJ1-2; TRBD1 might be the D (6 bases). There are 13 residues in the CDR3. From germline, CDR1 is WSHSY and CDR2 SAAADI. Trimming stripped 4 bases from V and 7 bases from J, with 13 bases between.